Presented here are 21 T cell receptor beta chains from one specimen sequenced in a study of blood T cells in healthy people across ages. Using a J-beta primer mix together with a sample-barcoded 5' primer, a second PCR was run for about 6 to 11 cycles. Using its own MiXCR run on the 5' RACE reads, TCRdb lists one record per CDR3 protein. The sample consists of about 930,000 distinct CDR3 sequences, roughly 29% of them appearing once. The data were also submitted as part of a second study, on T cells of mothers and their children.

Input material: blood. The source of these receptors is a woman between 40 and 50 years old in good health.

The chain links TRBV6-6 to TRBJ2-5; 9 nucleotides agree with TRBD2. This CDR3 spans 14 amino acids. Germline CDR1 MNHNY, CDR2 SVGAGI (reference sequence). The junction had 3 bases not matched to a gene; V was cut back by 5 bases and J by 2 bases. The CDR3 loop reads CASSPSGKQETQYF. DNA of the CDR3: TGTGCCAGCAGTCCTAGCGGGAAGCAAGAGACCCAGTACTTC.

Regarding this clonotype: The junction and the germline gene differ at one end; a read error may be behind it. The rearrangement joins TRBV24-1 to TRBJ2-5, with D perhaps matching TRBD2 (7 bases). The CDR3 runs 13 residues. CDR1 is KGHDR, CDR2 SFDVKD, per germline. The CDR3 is CATSDFWGGASFF. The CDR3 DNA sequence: TGTGCCACCAGTGATTTTTGGGGGGGGGCCTCGTTCTTC.

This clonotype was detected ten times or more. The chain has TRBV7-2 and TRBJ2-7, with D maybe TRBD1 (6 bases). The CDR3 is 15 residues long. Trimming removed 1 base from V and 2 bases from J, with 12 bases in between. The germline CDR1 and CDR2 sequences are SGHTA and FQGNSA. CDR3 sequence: CASSLGTRDTYEQYF. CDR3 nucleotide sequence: TGTGCCAGCAGCTTAGGGACCCGGGACACCTACGAGCAGTACTTC.

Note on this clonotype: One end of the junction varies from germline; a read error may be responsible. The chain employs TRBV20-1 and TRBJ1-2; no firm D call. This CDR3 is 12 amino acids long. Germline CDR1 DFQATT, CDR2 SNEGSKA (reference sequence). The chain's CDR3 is CSASLPDYDYTF. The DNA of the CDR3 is TGCAGTGCTAGTCTTCCCGATTATGACTACACCTTC.

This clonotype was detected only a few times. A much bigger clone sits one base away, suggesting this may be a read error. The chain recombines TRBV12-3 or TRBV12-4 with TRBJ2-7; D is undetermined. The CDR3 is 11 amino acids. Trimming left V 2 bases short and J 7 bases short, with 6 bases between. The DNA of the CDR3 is TGTGCCAGCAGTTTAAGGATTGAGCAGTACTTC. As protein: CASSLRIEQYF.

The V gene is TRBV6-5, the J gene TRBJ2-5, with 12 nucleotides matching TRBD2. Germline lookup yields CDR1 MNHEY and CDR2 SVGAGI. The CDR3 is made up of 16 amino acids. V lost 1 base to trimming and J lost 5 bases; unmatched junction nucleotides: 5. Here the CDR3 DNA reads TGTGCCAGCAGTTACTTCCTAGCGGGGGGGAAGGAGACCCAGTACTTC. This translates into CASSYFLAGGKETQYF.

This chain's CDR3 is CSVQGASGYTF. CDR3 DNA: TGCAGCGTCCAGGGGGCGAGTGGCTACACCTTC. The chain carries TRBV29-1 and TRBJ1-2; 8 positions match TRBD1. This CDR3 comprises 11 residues. Trimming removed 6 bases from V and 7 bases from J; junction bases left unmatched: 4. The germline V gene has CDR1 SQVTM and CDR2 ANQGSEA.

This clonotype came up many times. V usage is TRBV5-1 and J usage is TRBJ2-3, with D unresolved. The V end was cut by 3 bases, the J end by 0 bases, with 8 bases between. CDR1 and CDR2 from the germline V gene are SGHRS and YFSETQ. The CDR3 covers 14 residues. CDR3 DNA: TGCGCCAGCAGCTCGCCGGACAGCACAGATACGCAGTATTTT. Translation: CASSSPDSTDTQYF.

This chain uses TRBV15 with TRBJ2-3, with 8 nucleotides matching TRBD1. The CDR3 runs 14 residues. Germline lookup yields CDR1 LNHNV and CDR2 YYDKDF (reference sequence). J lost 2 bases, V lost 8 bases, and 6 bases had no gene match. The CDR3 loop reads CATQTGADTDTQYF. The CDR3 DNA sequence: TGTGCCACCCAGACAGGGGCGGACACAGATACGCAGTATTTT.

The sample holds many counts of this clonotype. CDR3 loop: CAISEASETQYF. DNA of the CDR3: TGTGCCATCAGCGAGGCATCGGAGACCCAGTACTTC. The chain carries TRBV10-3 and TRBJ2-5; D not resolved. The length of the CDR3 is 12 residues. The V gene's germline CDR1 is ENHRY and CDR2 SYGVKD. V lost 6 bases and J lost 5, with 10 bases in between.

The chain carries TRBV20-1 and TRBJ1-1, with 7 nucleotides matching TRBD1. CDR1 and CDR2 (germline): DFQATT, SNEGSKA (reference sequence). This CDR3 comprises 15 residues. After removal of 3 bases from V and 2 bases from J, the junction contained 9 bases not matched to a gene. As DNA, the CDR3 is TGCAGTGCTAGTGAGGCGGACAGGCTTAACACTGAAGCTTTCTTT. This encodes CSASEADRLNTEAFF.

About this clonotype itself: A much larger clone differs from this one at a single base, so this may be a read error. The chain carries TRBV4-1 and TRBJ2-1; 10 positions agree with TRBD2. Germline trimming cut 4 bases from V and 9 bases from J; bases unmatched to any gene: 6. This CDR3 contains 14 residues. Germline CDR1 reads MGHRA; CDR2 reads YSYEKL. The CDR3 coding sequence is TGCGCCAGCAGCCGAGCGGGGGGGCATAGTGAGCAGTTCTTC. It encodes CASSRAGGHSEQFF.

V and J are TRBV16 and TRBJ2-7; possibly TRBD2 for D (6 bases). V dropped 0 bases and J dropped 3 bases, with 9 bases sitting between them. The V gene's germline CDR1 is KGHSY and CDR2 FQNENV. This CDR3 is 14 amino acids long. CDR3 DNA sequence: TGTGCCAGCAGCCAATCTAGCGGAGGCTACGAGCAGTACTTC. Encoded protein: CASSQSSGGYEQYF.

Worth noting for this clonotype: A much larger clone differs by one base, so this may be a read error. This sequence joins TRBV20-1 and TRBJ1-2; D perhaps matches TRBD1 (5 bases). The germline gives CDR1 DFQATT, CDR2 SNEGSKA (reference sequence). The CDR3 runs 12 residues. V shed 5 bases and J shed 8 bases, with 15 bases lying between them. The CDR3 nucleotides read TGCAGTGCTGCCCGTTCGGGGGAGGGCTACACCTTC. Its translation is CSAARSGEGYTF.

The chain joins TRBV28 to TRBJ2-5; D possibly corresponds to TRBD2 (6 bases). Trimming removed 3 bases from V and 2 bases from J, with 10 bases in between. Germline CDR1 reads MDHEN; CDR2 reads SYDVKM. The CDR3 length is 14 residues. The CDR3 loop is CASSFLGGQETQYF. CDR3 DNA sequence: TGTGCCAGCAGTTTTCTCGGAGGGCAAGAGACCCAGTACTTC.

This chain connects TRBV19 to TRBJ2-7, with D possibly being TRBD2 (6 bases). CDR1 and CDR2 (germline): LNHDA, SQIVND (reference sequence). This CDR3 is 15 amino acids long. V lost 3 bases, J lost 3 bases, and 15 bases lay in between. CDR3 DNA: TGTGCCAGTAGTATCCCCTACGGGGGACTCTACGAGCAGTACTTC. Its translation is CASSIPYGGLYEQYF.

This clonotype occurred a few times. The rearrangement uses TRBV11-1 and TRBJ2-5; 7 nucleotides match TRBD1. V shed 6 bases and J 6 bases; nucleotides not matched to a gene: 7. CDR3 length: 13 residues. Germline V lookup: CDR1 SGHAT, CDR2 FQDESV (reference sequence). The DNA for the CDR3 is TGTGCCAGCAGGCCAGGGGGTCCTCAGACCCAGTACTTC. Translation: CASRPGGPQTQYF.

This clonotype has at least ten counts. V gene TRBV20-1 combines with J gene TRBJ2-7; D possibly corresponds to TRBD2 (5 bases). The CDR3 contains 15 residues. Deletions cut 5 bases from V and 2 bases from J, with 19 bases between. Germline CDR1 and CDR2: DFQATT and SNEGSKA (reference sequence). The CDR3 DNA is TGCAGTGCTCCAACGCTGGCTAGCCCAACCTACGAGCAGTACTTC. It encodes CSAPTLASPTYEQYF.

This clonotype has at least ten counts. CDR3: CASSRTANYGYTF. The CDR3 DNA is TGTGCCAGCTCTCGGACCGCTAACTATGGCTACACCTTC. The chain joins TRBV25-1 to TRBJ1-2; no clear D. The CDR3 has 13 residues. Germline-derived CDR1 and CDR2 are MGHDK and SYGVNS. V was cut by 8 bases and J by 0 bases, with 10 bases left in between.

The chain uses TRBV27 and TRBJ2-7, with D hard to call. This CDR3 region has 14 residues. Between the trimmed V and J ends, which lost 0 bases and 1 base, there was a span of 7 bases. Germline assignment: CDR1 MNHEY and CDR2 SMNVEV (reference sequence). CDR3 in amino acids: CASSLSYGSYEQYF. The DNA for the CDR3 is TGTGCCAGCAGTTTATCGTACGGTTCCTACGAGCAGTACTTC.

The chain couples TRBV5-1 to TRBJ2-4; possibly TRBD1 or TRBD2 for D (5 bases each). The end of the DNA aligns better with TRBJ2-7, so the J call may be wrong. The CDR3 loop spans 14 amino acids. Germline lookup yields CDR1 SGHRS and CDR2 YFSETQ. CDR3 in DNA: TGCGCCAGCAGCCGCCCGGGGCAGGGTGGCGAGCAGTACTTC. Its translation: CASSRPGQGGEQYF.